This T cell receptor beta chain derives from a study of regulatory T cells in long-lasting Graves disease. Investigators prepared the TCR beta libraries by applying iRepertoire HTBI primers and Arm-PCR of CDR3 regions. TCRdb reprocessed the multiplex PCR reads with MiXCR, giving one entry per CDR3 protein. The table shows about 420,000 distinct CDR3 sequences, with around 17% occurring only once. The CDR3 spans 16 residues. V was pared by 5 bases and J by 3 bases, with 20 bases between. CDR1 is MDHEN, CDR2 SYDVKM, per germline. Sample time point: newly diagnosed GD, antithyroid drugs for less than 3 months. RNA isolated from PBMCs was used to make the TCR library. In addition, the sample was reused for a study of T cells in Graves' hyperthyroidism and ophthalmopathy.

This TCR came from a woman aged 18 to 35 with Graves disease. The chain joins TRBV28 to TRBJ2-7; D is perhaps TRBD1 or TRBD2 (6 bases each). The starting material was peripheral blood mononuclear cells (PBMCs), obtained at new diagnosis, from a patient treated with antithyroid drugs. Here the CDR3 reads CASSTTGLRGHYEQYF. CDR3 coding DNA: TGTGCCAGCAGTACAACAGGGCTCCGGGGGCACTACGAGCAGTACTTC.